This T cell receptor (beta chain) was sequenced in a study of metastatic and nonmetastatic thyroid tumors. All patients were untreated before thyroid surgery. The CDR3 contains 14 residues. V lost 7 bases and J 4 bases, leaving 15 bases between the germline ends. Germline V gene lookup returns CDR1 MNHEY and CDR2 SMNVEV (reference sequence). With MiXCR, TCRdb reprocessed the PCR reads. Of some 36,000 clones listed, about 18% are singletons. This TCR was recovered from a male donor with papillary thyroid cancer or a benign thyroid nodule (not recorded which). Some clones in this sample may be carry-over from other donors' samples. The sample consisted of blood. This chain connects TRBV27 to TRBJ2-3; D unresolved. CDR3 sequence: CASTLGRWADTQYF. CDR3 nucleotide sequence: TGTGCCAGCACCCTTGGGCGGTGGGCAGATACGCAGTATTTT.